This T cell receptor (beta chain) originates from a study of OX40 agonist ivuxolimab in advanced cancers. For the wider study: The costimulatory receptor OX40 (CD134) was targeted by ivuxolimab, a fully human IgG2 agonistic monoclonal antibody. Intravenous ivuxolimab was administered to patients every 2 weeks at six dose levels: 0.01, 0.1, 0.3, 1.5, 3 and 10 mg/kg. Of the roughly 52 dose-escalation patients, hepatocellular carcinoma was present in 19, melanoma in roughly 15, renal cell carcinoma in 9 and head and neck cancer in 9. A male proportion of roughly 80% and a mean age of approximately 58 years, ranging from about 23 to 90, were recorded for the dose-escalation cohort. Prior anti-PD-1, anti-PD-L1 or anti-CTLA-4 therapy was permitted, and approximately 40% of dose-escalation patients had received checkpoint inhibitors. Partial responses occurred in three dose-escalation patients: two with cutaneous melanoma and one with hepatocellular carcinoma. Peripheral TCRbeta sequencing aimed to test whether ivuxolimab altered TCR sequence diversity and caused clonal T-cell expansion. The paper covers the monotherapy dose-escalation part of the phase I ivuxolimab trial, which included N ≈ 50 patients. Results the study describes overall, beyond this receptor: Low levels of normalized T-cell clonal expansion were also seen in some patients who did not respond. Partial responders in the 0.1-3.0 mg/kg groups had among the lowest normalized peripheral clonal expansion, especially among CD8+ T cells. Clonal expansion of both CD4+ and CD8+ blood T cells was observed from baseline to week 6 at doses 0.1 to 3.0 mg/kg. On average, CD8+ T cells showed more expanded clones than CD4+ T cells after ivuxolimab. The antigen specificity of the clonally expanded peripheral T cells was not determined.

The germline V gene supplies CDR1 SGHDT and CDR2 YYEEEE. Between the V and J ends, shortened by 4 bases and 5 bases respectively, the junction contains 18 bases. The CDR3 holds 15 amino acids from the cysteine to the phenylalanine. The kept DNA is CDR3 alone, 45 bases in frame from the first base. In regard to this clone: What this receptor recognizes is not known. Base qualities are not at hand, and no much larger clone is one base apart.

The trial excluded patients who had a history of autoimmune disease or who were on systemic immunosuppression. Peripheral blood for TCR sequencing was collected from all dose cohorts at baseline, on cycle 4 day 1, and on cycle 7 day 1. The samples were taken from a phase I, first-in-human, multicenter, open-label dose-escalation trial of ivuxolimab. Adults with locally advanced or metastatic melanoma, renal cell carcinoma, hepatocellular carcinoma or head and neck squamous cell carcinoma were enrolled in the trial. Before TCR sequencing, CD4+ and CD8+ T cells were separately sorted from peripheral blood. Genomic DNA was extracted from sorted cells for sequencing of the TCRbeta CDR3 region. TCRbeta CDR3 regions were sequenced using the immunoSEQ Assay. TCRdb took over this immuneACCESS table, retaining in-frame rearrangements with V and J assigned. Such tables are incomplete; in checked studies, under half of the missing clones stem from an unresolved V gene, and the remainder is unexplained. The sample data list about 100,000 clones, and 91% of these were observed just once. The ten largest account for approximately 0.54% of the sample.

This clonotype was sampled from an adult with an advanced solid tumor such as melanoma, head and neck, liver or kidney cancer. Specimen: CD4+ or CD8+ T cells sorted from blood, collected in a trial of the OX40 agonist ivuxolimab. The chain uses TRBV5-6 and TRBJ1-1; no D segment can be confidently identified. The CDR3 corresponds to CASSQIDTFGTEAFF. In nucleotide form, the sequence is TGTGCCAGCAGCCAAATCGACACCTTTGGGACTGAAGCTTTCTTT.